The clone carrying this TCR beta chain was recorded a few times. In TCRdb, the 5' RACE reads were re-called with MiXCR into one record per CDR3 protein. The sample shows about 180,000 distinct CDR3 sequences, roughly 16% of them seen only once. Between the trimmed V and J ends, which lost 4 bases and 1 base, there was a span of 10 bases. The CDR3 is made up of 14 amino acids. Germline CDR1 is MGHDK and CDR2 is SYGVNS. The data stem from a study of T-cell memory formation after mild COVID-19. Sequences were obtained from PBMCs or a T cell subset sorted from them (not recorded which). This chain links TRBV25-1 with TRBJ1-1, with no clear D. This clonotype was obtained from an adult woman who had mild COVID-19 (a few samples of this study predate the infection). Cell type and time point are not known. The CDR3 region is CASSGITENTEAFF. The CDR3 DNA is TGTGCCAGCAGTGGGATCACAGAGAACACTGAAGCTTTCTTT.